This record covers a single TCR beta chain. What it binds is unknown. Time point here: longitudinal time-point 3. Unsorted libraries used 2 million PBMCs kept at -80 degrees C. The source of the sample is a study of neurological immune-mediated disorders. General observations from the study: The greatest degree of TCR clonal expansion was observed in HTLV-1-associated myelopathy, with the lowest in multiple sclerosis, below that of healthy controls.

Germline V CDR1 and CDR2: SGHRS, YFSETQ. With 0 bases removed from V and 0 bases from J, the gap between germline ends came to 6 bases. CDR3 length: 14 amino acids. From 15-18 subjects, each sequencing run yielded over 180 million TCR-beta sequences. MiXCR, run by TCRdb on the 5' RACE reads, gives a single entry per CDR3 protein. The sample consists of 85,000 to 110,000 distinct CDR3 sequences, roughly a tenth of them appearing once. The clonotype comes from a female donor with HTLV-1-associated myelopathy (HAM/TSP). This chain uses TRBV5-1 with TRBJ1-2; D gene ambiguous. The sample taken for sequencing was PBMCs. This chain's CDR3 is CASSLGSSNYGYTF. DNA for the CDR3: TGCGCCAGCAGCTTGGGGTCTTCTAACTATGGCTACACCTTC.